Following are 15 T cell receptor beta chains from one sample sequenced in a study of human T cells and chemical hapten exposure. Time point: patch test 2, 6 weeks after DPC sensitization. Sample treatment: therapeutic diphenylcyclopropenone sensitization with weekly scalp DPC. TCRdb independently ran MiXCR on the RACE reads; one entry per CDR3 protein. Seen here are tens of thousands of distinct CDR3 sequences, about 6.6% observed once, and the top ten hold 1% to 1.5%. Sequenced material: whole blood, taken in connection with sensitization to the hapten diphenylcyclopropenone (DPC). Source of these receptors: a woman aged 25 to 39 with alopecia areata. Some clones in this sample may be carry-over from other donors' samples.

Ten or more counts support this clonotype. The rearrangement joins TRBV6-6 to TRBJ2-5; tentatively, D is TRBD1 or TRBD2 (6 bases each). Trimming pared 2 bases from V and 3 bases from J, leaving 13 bases between. The V gene's germline CDR1 is MNHNY and CDR2 SVGAGI (reference sequence). This CDR3 contains 15 residues. The CDR3 spells CASSYRGRGEETQYF. In DNA, the CDR3 is TGTGCCAGCAGTTACAGGGGTAGGGGGGAAGAGACCCAGTACTTC.

This clonotype was found many times. The V and J genes are TRBV18 and TRBJ2-1; the match to TRBD2 covers 8 bases. J was trimmed by 3 bases and V by 3 bases; bases with no gene match: 7. CDR3 size: 16 residues. CDR1 KGHSH and CDR2 LQKENI come from the germline V gene. The CDR3 region has the DNA TGTGCCAGCTCACCCCCGGGGGGGGGCTTCTACAATGAGCAGTTCTTC. As protein: CASSPPGGGFYNEQFF.

This chain joins TRBV7-8 and TRBJ1-6; 8 bases match TRBD1. The CDR3 loop spans 18 amino acids. The V gene's germline CDR1 is SGHVS and CDR2 FQNEAQ. After removal of 1 base from V and 5 bases from J, the junction contained 10 bases not matched to a gene. The CDR3 sequence is CASSLGRTGIRDNSPLHF. CDR3 in DNA: TGTGCCAGCAGCTTAGGGAGGACAGGGATCAGGGATAATTCACCCCTCCACTTT.

This clonotype has a handful of counts. The V call is TRBV20-1, the J call TRBJ1-5; D gene uncertain. Germline CDR1 DFQATT, CDR2 SNEGSKA (reference sequence). The germline V and J ends were trimmed by 3 bases and 0 bases, with 9 bases remaining between them. The CDR3 is made up of 14 amino acids. The CDR3 region is CSASHRYSNQPQHF. The DNA for the CDR3 is TGCAGTGCTAGCCACCGATATAGCAATCAGCCCCAGCATTTT.

Only a few counts were recorded for this clonotype. The rearrangement uses TRBV11-2 and TRBJ2-1, with D possibly called TRBD1 or TRBD2 (5 bases each). The length of the CDR3 is 17 residues. The V end was cut by 2 bases, the J end by 0 bases, with 14 bases between. CDR1 and CDR2 (germline): SGHAT, FQNNGV. The CDR3 region is CASSLTLGPSSYNEQFF. The CDR3 region has the DNA TGTGCCAGCAGCTTAACCCTGGGACCTAGCTCCTACAATGAGCAGTTCTTC.

This clonotype occurred many times. This rearrangement joins TRBV11-2 to TRBJ1-2; D is perhaps TRBD1 (6 bases). This CDR3 spans 13 amino acids. Germline lookup yields CDR1 SGHAT and CDR2 FQNNGV. Trimming removed 6 bases from V and 4 bases from J, with 12 bases in between. In DNA form, the CDR3 reads TGTGCCAGCAGTTACGACAGGTTCTATGGCTACACCTTC. It yields the protein CASSYDRFYGYTF.

The rearrangement joins TRBV7-9 to TRBJ2-3; TRBD1 matches at 7 bases. The CDR3 has 14 residues. J was trimmed by 2 bases and V by 5 bases; bases with no gene match: 4. Germline values: CDR1 SEHNR, CDR2 FQNEAQ (reference sequence). CDR3 region: CASSQQGFTDTQYF. CDR3 coding DNA: TGTGCCAGCAGCCAACAGGGGTTCACAGATACGCAGTATTTT.

The chain couples TRBV12-3 or TRBV12-4 to TRBJ2-3; D not resolved. V was trimmed by 6 bases and J by 2 bases, leaving 9 bases between them. The CDR3 length is 13 residues. The CDR3: CASSPGYTDTQYF. The CDR3 nucleotides read TGTGCCAGCAGCCCCGGCTACACAGATACGCAGTATTTT.

This clonotype was observed at least ten times. This rearrangement joins TRBV10-2 to TRBJ2-1; a weak D match, TRBD2 (5 bases). This CDR3 comprises 14 residues. Trimming took off 8 bases at V and 4 bases at J, with 15 bases between the two ends. Germline CDR1 reads WSHSY; CDR2 reads SAAADI. The CDR3 here is CASAPDSRYNEQFF. The CDR3 DNA follows: TGCGCCAGCGCACCGGACTCTAGATACAATGAGCAGTTCTTC.

This clonotype has ten or more counts. The genes are TRBV20-1 and TRBJ1-5; 7 nucleotides match TRBD1. J gave up 2 bases and V 2 bases, and 12 bases lay outside the gene matches. Germline V gene lookup returns CDR1 DFQATT and CDR2 SNEGSKA (reference sequence). The CDR3 is 17 amino acids. Here the CDR3 reads CSARSMVTQGRNQPQHF. For the CDR3, the DNA is TGCAGTGCTAGATCCATGGTCACACAGGGGCGCAATCAGCCCCAGCATTTT.

This clonotype was seen at least ten times. V gene TRBV9 combines with J gene TRBJ2-1; maybe TRBD1 (5 bases). Germline lookup yields CDR1 SGDLS and CDR2 YYNGEE. The V end was cut by 4 bases, the J end by 8 bases, with 19 bases between. This CDR3 has 15 residues. CDR3 DNA sequence: TGTGCCAGCAGCTTCCCAGGGTCCCTTGAGGATGAGCAGTTCTTC. Its translation is CASSFPGSLEDEQFF.

In this sample, this clonotype turned up many times. The genes are TRBV5-6 and TRBJ1-1; D not resolved. V lost 2 bases and J 0 bases, leaving 17 bases between the germline ends. CDR1 SGHDT and CDR2 YYEEEE come from the germline V gene. The CDR3 runs 17 residues. The CDR3 region has the DNA TGTGCCAGCAGCTTTCCCCTCAATTGGGGTCTGAACACTGAAGCTTTCTTT. It encodes CASSFPLNWGLNTEAFF.

This clonotype appeared many times. The rearrangement links TRBV20-1 to TRBJ2-5, with unresolved D. Germline V gene data show CDR1 as DFQATT and CDR2 as SNEGSKA (reference sequence). The CDR3 sequence is 14 residues long. The V gene lost 1 base and the J gene lost 4 bases, with 13 bases spanning the gap. CDR3 amino acids: CSARGAVVGETQYF. CDR3 DNA: TGCAGTGCTAGAGGGGCGGTAGTGGGAGAGACCCAGTACTTC.

The rearrangement uses TRBV7-9 and TRBJ2-5; 15 bases are shared with TRBD2. V shed 4 bases, J shed 1 base, and the junction held 7 bases outside the gene matches. The CDR3 length is 18 residues. The germline gives CDR1 SEHNR, CDR2 FQNEAQ (reference sequence). CDR3 protein: CASSSGTSGGPTQETQYF. The DNA of the CDR3 is TGTGCCAGCAGCTCCGGGACTAGCGGGGGGCCCACCCAAGAGACCCAGTACTTC.

In this sample, this clonotype turned up a few times. The chain couples TRBV2 to TRBJ1-4; D is unresolved. Germline V gene data show CDR1 as SNHLY and CDR2 as FYNNEI. The CDR3 consists of 13 residues. V shed 6 bases and J shed 4 bases, with 9 bases lying between them. Here the CDR3 reads CASRWQLNEKLFF. The CDR3 DNA follows: TGTGCCAGCAGGTGGCAGCTTAATGAAAAACTGTTTTTT.